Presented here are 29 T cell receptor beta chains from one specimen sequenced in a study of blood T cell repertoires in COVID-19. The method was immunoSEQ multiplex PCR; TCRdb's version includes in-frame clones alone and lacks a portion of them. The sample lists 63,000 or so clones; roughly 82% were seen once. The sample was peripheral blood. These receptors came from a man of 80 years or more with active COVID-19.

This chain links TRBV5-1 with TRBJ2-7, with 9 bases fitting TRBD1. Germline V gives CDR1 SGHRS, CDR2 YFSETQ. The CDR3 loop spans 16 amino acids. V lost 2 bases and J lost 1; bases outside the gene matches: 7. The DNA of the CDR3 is TGCGCCAGCAGCTTCCACATGGGACAGGGTTCCTACGAGCAGTACTTC. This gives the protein CASSFHMGQGSYEQYF.

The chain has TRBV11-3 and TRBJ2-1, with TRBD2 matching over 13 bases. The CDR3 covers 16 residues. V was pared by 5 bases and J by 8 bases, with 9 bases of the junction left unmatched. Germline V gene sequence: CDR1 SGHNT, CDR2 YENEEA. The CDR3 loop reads CASSHSGLAGVHEQFF. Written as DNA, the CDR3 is TGTGCCAGCAGCCACAGCGGACTAGCGGGAGTGCATGAGCAGTTCTTC.

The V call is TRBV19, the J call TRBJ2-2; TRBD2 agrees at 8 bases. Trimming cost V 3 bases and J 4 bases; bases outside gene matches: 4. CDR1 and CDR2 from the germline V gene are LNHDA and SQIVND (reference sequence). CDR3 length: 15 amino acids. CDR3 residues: CASSIRRGATGELFF. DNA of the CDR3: TGTGCCAGTAGTATTCGGCGGGGGGCCACCGGGGAGCTGTTTTTT. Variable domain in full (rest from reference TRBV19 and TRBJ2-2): DGGITQSPKYLFRKEGQNVTLSCEQNLNHDAMYWYRQDPGQGLRLIYYSQIVNDFQKGDIAEGYSVSREKKESFPLTVTSAQKNPTAFYLCASSIRRGATGELFFGEGSRLTVL.

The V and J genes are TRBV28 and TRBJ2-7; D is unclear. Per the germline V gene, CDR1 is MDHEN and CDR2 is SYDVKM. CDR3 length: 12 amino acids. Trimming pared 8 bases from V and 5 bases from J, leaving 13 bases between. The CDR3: CASETSQHEQYF. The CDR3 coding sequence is TGTGCCAGCGAGACATCCCAGCACGAGCAGTACTTC.

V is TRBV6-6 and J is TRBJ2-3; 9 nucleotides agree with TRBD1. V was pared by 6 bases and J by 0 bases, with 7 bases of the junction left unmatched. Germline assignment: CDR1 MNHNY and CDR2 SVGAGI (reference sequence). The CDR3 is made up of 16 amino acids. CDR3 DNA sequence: TGTGCCAGCAGCCCCGGACAGGGGAGTAGCACAGATACGCAGTATTTT. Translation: CASSPGQGSSTDTQYF.

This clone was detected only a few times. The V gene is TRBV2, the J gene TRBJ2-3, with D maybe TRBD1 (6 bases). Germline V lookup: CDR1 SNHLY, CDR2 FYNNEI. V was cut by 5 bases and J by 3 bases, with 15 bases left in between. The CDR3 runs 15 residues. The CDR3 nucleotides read TGTGCCAGCAGTTCGAGGGGACACACTACAGATACGCAGTATTTT. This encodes CASSSRGHTTDTQYF.

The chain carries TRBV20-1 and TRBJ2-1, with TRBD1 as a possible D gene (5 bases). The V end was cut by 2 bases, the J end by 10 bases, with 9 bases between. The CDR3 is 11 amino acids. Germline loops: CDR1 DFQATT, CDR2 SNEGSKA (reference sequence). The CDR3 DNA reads TGCAGTGCTAGACACGGACACGAGCAGTTCTTC. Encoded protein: CSARHGHEQFF.

DNA for the CDR3: TGTGCCAGCAGCCCCCGGGGGGGGCGAGGGATGAACACTGAAGCTTTCTTT. The encoded protein is CASSPRGGRGMNTEAFF. This sequence joins TRBV9 and TRBJ1-1; possible D gene TRBD1, 6 bases. Germline assignment: CDR1 SGDLS and CDR2 YYNGEE. Trimming took off 4 bases at V and 0 bases at J, with 19 bases between the two ends. The CDR3 loop spans 17 amino acids. The full variable domain, completed using reference TRBV9 and TRBJ1-1, is DSGVTQTPKHLITATGQRVTLRCSPRSGDLSVYWYQQSLDQGLQFLIQYYNGEERAKGNILERFSAQQFPDLHSELNLSSLELGDSALYFCASSPRGGRGMNTEAFFGQGTRLTVV.

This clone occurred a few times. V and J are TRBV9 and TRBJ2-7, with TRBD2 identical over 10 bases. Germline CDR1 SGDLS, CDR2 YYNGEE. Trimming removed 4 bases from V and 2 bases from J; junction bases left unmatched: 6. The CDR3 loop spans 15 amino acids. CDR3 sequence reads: CASSFGLAEPYEQYF. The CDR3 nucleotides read TGTGCCAGCAGCTTCGGACTAGCGGAGCCCTACGAGCAGTACTTC.

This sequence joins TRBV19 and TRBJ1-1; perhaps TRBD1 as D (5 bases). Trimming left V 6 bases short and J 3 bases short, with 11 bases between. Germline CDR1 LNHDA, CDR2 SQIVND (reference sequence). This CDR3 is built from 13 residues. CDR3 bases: TGTGCCAGTAGGGCCCAGGGTCACACTGAAGCTTTCTTT. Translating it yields CASRAQGHTEAFF.

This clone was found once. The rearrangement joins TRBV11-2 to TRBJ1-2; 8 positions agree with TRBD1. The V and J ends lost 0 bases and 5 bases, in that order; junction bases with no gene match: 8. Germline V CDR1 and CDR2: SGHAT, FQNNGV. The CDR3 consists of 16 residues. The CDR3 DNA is TGTGCCAGCAGCTTAGAGGCCGGGACAGGCCCGTATGGCTACACCTTC. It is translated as CASSLEAGTGPYGYTF.

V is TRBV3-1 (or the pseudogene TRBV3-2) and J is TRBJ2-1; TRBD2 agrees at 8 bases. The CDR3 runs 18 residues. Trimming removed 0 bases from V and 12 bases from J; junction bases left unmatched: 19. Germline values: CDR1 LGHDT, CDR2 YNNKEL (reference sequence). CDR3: CASSQDHGRLARSGWQFF. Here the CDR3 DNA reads TGTGCCAGCAGCCAAGATCATGGGAGACTAGCGCGATCAGGGTGGCAGTTCTTC.

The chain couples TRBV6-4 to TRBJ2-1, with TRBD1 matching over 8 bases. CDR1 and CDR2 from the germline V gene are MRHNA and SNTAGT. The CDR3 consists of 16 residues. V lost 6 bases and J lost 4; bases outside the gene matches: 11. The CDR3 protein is CASRPGGTGGYNEQFF. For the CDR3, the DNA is TGTGCCAGCAGACCTGGTGGGACAGGAGGTTACAATGAGCAGTTCTTC.

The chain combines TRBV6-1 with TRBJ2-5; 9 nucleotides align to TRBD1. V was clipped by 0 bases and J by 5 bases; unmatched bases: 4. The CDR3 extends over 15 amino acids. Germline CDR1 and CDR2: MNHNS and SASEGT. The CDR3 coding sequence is TGTGCCAGCAGTGAAGCCCCAGGGACAGGGGAGACCCAGTACTTC. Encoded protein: CASSEAPGTGETQYF.

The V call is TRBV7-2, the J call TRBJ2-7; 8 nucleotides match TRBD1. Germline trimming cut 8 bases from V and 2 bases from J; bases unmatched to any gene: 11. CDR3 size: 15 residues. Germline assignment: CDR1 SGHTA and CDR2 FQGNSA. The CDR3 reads CASVSGGTGTYEQYF. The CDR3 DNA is TGTGCCAGCGTCAGCGGTGGGACAGGTACCTACGAGCAGTACTTC.

The CDR3 sequence: CASSNGASGSGNEQFF. For the CDR3, the DNA is TGTGCCAGTAGTAATGGTGCCAGCGGGAGCGGTAATGAGCAGTTCTTC. The chain employs TRBV19 and TRBJ2-1, with 8 positions matching TRBD2. Losses at the gene ends were 4 bases for V and 7 bases for J; bases not matched to a gene: 12. CDR3 length equals 16 residues. Germline CDR1 LNHDA, CDR2 SQIVND (reference sequence).

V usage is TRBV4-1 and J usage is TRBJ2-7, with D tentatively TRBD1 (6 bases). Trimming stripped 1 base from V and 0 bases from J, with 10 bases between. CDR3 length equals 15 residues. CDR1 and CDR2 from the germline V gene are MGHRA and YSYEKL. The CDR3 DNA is TGCGCCAGCAGCCAAGGCGGACAGAGCTCCTACGAGCAGTACTTC. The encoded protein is CASSQGGQSSYEQYF.

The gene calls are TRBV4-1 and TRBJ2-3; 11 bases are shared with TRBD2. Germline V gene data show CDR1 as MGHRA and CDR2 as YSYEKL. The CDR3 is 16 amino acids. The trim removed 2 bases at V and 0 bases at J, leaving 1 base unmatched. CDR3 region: CASSQIAGGSTDTQYF. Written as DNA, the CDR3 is TGCGCCAGCAGCCAAATAGCGGGGGGGAGCACAGATACGCAGTATTTT.

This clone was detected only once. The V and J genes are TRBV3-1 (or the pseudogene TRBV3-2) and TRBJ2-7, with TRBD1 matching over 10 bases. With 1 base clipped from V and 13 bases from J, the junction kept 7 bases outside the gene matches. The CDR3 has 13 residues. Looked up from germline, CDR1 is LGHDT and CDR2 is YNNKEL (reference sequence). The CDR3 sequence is CASSQVAGTGVYF. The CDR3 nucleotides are TGTGCCAGCAGCCAAGTAGCAGGGACAGGGGTTTACTTC.

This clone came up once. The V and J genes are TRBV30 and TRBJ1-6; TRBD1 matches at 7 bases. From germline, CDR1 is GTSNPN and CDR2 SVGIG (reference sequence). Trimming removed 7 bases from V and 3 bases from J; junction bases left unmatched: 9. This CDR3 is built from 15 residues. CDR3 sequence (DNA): TGTGCCTTGGGACAGCGACTCTTCTATAATTCACCCCTCCACTTT. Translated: CALGQRLFYNSPLHF.

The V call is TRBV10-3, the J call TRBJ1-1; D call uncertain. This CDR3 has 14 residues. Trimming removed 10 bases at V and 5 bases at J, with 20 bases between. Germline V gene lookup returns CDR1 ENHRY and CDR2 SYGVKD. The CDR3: CATREDSAGTEAFF. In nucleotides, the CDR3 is TGTGCCACCCGCGAAGATTCGGCGGGGACTGAAGCTTTCTTT.

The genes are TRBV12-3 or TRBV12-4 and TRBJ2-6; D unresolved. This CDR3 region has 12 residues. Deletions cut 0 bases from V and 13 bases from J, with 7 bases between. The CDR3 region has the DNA TGTGCCAGCAGTTTAGCTCCTCGGGTCCTGACTTTC. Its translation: CASSLAPRVLTF.

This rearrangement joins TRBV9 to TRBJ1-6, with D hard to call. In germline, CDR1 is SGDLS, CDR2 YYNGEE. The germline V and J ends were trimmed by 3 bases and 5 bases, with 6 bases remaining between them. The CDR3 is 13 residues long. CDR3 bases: TGTGCCAGCAGCGGGGCAGATAATTCACCCCTCCACTTT. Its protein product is CASSGADNSPLHF.

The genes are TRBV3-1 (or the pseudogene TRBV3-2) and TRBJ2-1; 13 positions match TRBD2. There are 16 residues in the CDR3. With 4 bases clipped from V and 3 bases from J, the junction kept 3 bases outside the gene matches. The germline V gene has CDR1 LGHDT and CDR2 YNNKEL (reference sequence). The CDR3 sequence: CASSRTSGGRYNEQFF. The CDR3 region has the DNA TGTGCCAGCAGCCGGACTAGCGGGGGTCGCTACAATGAGCAGTTCTTC.

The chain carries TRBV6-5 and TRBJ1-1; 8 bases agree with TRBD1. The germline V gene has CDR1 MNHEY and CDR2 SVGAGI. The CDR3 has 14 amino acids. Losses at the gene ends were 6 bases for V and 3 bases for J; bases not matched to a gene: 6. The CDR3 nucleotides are TGTGCCAGCAGAATAATACAGGGGGACACTGAAGCTTTCTTT. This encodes CASRIIQGDTEAFF.

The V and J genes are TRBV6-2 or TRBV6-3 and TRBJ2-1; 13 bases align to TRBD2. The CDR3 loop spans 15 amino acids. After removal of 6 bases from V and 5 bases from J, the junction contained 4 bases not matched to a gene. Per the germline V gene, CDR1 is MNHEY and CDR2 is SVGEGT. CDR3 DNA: TGTGCCAGCAGCCGAGGGACTAGCGGGAACAATGAGCAGTTCTTC. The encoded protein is CASSRGTSGNNEQFF.

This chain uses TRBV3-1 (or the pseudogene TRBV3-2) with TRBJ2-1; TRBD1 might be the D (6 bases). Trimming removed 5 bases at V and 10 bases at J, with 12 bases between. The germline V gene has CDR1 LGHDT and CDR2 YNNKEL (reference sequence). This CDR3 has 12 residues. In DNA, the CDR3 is TGTGCCAGCAGCTACAGGGCGCGGGAGCAGTTCTTC. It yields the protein CASSYRAREQFF.

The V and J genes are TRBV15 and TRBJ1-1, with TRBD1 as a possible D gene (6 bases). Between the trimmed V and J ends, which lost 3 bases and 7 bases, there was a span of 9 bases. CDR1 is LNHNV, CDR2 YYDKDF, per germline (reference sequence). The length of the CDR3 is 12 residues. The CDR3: CATSRDSFEAFF. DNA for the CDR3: TGTGCCACCAGCAGGGACAGTTTTGAAGCTTTCTTT. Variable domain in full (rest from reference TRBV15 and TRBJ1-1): DAMVIQNPRYQVTQFGKPVTLSCSQTLNHNVMYWYQQKSSQAPKLLFHYYDKDFNNEADTPDNFQSRRPNTSFCFLDIRSPGLGDTAMYLCATSRDSFEAFFGQGTRLTVV.

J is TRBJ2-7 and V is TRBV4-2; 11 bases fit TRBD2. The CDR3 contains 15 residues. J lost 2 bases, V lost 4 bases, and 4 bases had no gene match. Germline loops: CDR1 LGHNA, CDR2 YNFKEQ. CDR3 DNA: TGTGCCAGCAGCCTGAGACTAGCGGGAACCTACGAGCAGTACTTC. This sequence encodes CASSLRLAGTYEQYF.